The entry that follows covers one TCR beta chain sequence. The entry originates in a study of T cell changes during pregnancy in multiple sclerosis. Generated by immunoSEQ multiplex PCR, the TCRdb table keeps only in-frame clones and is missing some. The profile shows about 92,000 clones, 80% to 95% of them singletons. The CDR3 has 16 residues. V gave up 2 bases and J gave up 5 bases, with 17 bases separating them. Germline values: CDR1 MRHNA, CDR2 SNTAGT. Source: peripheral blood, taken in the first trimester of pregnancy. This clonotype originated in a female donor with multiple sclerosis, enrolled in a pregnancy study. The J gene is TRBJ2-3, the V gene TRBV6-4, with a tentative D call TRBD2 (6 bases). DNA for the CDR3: TGTGCCAGCAGTGACGATATCACTAGCCGAGAAGATACGCAGTATTTT. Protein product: CASSDDITSREDTQYF.